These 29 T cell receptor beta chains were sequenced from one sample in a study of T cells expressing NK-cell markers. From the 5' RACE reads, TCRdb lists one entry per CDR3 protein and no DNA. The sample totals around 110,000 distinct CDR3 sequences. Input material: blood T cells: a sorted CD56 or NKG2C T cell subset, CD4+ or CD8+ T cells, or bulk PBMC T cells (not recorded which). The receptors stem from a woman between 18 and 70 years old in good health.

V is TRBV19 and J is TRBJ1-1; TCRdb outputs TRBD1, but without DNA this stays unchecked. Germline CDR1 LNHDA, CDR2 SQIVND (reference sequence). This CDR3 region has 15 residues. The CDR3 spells CASSPPGEMNTEAFF.

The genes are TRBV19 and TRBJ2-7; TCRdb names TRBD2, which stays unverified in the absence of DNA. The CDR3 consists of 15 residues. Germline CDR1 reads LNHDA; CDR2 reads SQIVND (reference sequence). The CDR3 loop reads CASSIVAEISYEQYF.

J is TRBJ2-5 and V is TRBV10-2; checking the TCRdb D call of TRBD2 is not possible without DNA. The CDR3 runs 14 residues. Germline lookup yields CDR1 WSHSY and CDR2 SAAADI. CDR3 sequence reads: CASSERAGGETQYF.

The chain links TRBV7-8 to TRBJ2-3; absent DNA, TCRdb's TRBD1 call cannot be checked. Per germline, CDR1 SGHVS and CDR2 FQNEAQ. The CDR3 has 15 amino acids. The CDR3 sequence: CASSRALGTDDTQYF.

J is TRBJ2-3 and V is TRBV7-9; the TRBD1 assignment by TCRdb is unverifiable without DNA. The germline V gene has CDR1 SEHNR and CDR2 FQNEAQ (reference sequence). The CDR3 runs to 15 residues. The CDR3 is CASSLTTGALDTQYF.

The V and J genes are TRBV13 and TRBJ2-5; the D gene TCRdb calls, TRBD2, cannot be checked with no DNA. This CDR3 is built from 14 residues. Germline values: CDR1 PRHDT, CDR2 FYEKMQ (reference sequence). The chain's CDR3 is CASSQRLQRETQYF.

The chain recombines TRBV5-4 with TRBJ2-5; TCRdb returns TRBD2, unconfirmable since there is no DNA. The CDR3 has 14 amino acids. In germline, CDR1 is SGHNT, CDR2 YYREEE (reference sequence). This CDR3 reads CASSPGLVKETQYF.

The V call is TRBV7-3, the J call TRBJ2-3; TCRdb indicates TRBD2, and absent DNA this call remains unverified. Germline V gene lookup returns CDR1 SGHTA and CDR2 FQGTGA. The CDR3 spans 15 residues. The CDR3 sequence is CASSPGPIGGDTQYF.

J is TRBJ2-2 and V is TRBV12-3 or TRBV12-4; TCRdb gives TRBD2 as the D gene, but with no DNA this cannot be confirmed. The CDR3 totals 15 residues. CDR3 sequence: CASSFLAGDAGELFF.

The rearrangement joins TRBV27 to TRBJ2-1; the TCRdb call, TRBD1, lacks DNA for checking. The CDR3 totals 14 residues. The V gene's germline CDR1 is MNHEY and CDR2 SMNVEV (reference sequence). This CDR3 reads CASSPRGSYNEQFF.

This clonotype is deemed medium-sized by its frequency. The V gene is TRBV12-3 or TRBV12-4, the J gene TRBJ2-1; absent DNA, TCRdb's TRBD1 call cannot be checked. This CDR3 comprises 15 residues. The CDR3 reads CASSFPQGADNEQFF.

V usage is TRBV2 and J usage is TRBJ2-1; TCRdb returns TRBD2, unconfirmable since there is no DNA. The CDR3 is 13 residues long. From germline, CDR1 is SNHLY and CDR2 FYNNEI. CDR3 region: CASNQLVGNEQFF.

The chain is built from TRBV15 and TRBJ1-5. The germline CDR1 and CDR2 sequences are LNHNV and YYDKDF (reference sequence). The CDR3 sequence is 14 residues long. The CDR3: CATSRARGNQPQHF.

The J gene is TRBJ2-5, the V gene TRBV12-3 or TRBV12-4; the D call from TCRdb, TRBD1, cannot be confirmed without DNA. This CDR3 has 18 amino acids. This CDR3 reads CASSLAPPGQPPGETQYF.

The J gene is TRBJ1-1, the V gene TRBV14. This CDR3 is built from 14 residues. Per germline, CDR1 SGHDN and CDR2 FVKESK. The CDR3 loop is CASSQDMGDTEAFF.

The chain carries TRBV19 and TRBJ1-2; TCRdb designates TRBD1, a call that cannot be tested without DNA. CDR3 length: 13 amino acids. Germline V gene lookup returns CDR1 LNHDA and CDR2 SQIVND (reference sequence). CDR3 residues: CASSIGQAYGYTF.

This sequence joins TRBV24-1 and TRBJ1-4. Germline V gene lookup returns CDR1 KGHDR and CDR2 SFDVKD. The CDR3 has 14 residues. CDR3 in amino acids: CATSDSGSGEKLFF.

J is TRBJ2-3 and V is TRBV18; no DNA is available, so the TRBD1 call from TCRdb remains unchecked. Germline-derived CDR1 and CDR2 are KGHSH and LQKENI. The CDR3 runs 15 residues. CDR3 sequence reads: CASSATGEGTDTQYF.

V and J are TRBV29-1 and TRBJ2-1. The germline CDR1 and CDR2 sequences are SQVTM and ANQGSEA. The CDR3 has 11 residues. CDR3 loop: CSVVSYNEQFF.

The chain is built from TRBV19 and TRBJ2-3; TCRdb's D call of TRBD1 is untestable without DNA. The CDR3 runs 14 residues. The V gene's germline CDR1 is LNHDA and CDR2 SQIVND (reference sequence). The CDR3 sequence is CASGGGGSTDTQYF.

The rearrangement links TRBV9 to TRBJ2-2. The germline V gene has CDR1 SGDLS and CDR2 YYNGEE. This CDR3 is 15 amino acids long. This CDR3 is CASSPRTENTGELFF.

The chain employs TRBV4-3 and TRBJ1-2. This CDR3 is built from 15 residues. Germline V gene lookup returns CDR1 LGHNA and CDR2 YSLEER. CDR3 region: CASSPTTSPNYGYTF.

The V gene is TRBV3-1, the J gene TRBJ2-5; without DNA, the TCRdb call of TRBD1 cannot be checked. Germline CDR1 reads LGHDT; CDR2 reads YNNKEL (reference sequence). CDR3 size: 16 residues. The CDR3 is CASSPDPFFTKETQYF.

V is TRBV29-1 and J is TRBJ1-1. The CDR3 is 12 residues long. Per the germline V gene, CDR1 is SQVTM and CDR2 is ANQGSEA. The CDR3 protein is CSVQDIAAEAFF.

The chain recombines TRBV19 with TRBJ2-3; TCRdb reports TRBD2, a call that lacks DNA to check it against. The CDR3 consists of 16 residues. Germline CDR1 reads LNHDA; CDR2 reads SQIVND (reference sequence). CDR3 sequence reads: CASGEWGRTSTDTQYF. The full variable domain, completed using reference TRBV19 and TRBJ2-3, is DGGITQSPKYLFRKEGQNVTLSCEQNLNHDAMYWYRQDPGQGLRLIYYSQIVNDFQKGDIAEGYSVSREKKESFPLTVTSAQKNPTAFYLCASGEWGRTSTDTQYFGPGTRLTVL.

CDR3 amino acids: CASSRTGPNYGYTF. V gene TRBV27 combines with J gene TRBJ1-2. Germline CDR1 reads MNHEY; CDR2 reads SMNVEV (reference sequence). The CDR3 has 14 residues.

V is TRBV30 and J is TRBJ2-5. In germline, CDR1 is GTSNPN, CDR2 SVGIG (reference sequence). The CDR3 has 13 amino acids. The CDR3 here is CAWQSVVPETQYF. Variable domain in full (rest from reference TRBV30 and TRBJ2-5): SQTIHQWPATLVQPVGSPLSLECTVEGTSNPNLYWYRQAAGRGLQLLFYSVGIGQISSEVPQNLSASRPQDRQFILSSKKLLLSDSGFYLCAWQSVVPETQYFGPGTRLLVL.

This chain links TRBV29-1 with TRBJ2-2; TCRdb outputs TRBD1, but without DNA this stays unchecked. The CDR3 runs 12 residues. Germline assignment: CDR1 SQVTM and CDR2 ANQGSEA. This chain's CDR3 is CSVGGASGELFF.

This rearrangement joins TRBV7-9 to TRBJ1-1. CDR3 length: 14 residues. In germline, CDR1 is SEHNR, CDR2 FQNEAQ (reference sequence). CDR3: CASSQYSTNTEAFF. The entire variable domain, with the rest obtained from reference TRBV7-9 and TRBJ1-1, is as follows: DTGVSQNPRHKITKRGQNVTFRCDPISEHNRLYWYRQTLGQGPEFLTYFQNEAQLEKSRLLSDRFSAERPKGSFSTLEIQRTEQGDSAMYLCASSQYSTNTEAFFGQGTRLTVV.